Listed below are T cell receptor beta chains from one sample, sequenced in a study of T cell responses to AZD1222 COVID-19 vaccine. Produced via immunoSEQ multiplex PCR; TCRdb's table is partial and in-frame only. The sample records roughly 190,000 clones, about 92% being singletons. The source was peripheral blood, collected 28 days after the second dose of the MenACWY control vaccine. The receptors originated from an adult who received the MenACWY meningococcal vaccine as a control. The CDR3 runs from the conserved cysteine through the conserved F or W. The order of the fields is CDR3 protein, CDR3 DNA, J gene, V gene, clone size, D gene, CDR3 length. D genes are given only for firm matches. Rows give clone size only sometimes, using once, few, many, or a class for an expanded clone.

cdr3_aa: CASSLAGGSYNEQFF; cdr3_nt: TGTGCCAGCAGTCTAGCGGGAGGCTCCTACAATGAGCAGTTCTTC; j_call: TRBJ2-1; v_call: TRBV2; clone_size: .; d_call: TRBD2; cdr3_length: 15
cdr3_aa: CSVEDPASGRAWSYNEQFF; cdr3_nt: TGCAGCGTTGAAGATCCGGCTAGCGGGAGGGCCTGGTCCTACAATGAGCAGTTCTTC; j_call: TRBJ2-1; v_call: TRBV29-1; clone_size: .; d_call: TRBD2; cdr3_length: 19
cdr3_aa: CASSARQGSGNTIYF; cdr3_nt: TGCGCCAGCAGCGCCCGACAGGGCTCTGGAAACACCATATATTTT; j_call: TRBJ1-3; v_call: TRBV5-1; clone_size: .; d_call: TRBD1; cdr3_length: 15
cdr3_aa: CASSLMGGQGAEAFF; cdr3_nt: TGTGCCAGCAGCTTAATGGGTGGGCAGGGGGCTGAAGCTTTCTTT; j_call: TRBJ1-1; v_call: TRBV7-3; clone_size: .; d_call: TRBD1; cdr3_length: 15
cdr3_aa: CASSEHPRTSGLNEQFF; cdr3_nt: TGTGCCAGCAGTGAACATCCCCGGACTAGCGGGTTAAATGAGCAGTTCTTC; j_call: TRBJ2-1; v_call: TRBV6-1; clone_size: few; d_call: TRBD2; cdr3_length: 17
cdr3_aa: CASSLTGTGTTEAFF; cdr3_nt: TGTGCCAGCAGTTTAACCGGGACAGGGACCACTGAAGCTTTCTTT; j_call: TRBJ1-1; v_call: TRBV27; clone_size: .; d_call: TRBD1; cdr3_length: 15
cdr3_aa: CASSLPIGEVSTDTQYF; cdr3_nt: TGTGCCAGCAGCCTACCCATAGGGGAGGTGAGCACAGATACGCAGTATTTT; j_call: TRBJ2-3; v_call: TRBV5-4; clone_size: once; d_call: .; cdr3_length: 17
cdr3_aa: CASSLGRYEQYF; cdr3_nt: TGTGCCAGCAGCTTAGGACGCTACGAGCAGTACTTC; j_call: TRBJ2-7; v_call: TRBV11-2; clone_size: .; d_call: .; cdr3_length: 12
cdr3_aa: CATLENPVDTRNTEAFF; cdr3_nt: TGTGCCACTCTAGAAAACCCGGTAGACACCCGGAACACTGAAGCTTTCTTT; j_call: TRBJ1-1; v_call: TRBV19; clone_size: once; d_call: .; cdr3_length: 17
cdr3_aa: CASSSHRGGGIDNEQFF; cdr3_nt: TGTGCCAGCAGCTCCCACAGGGGCGGGGGGATTGACAATGAGCAGTTCTTC; j_call: TRBJ2-1; v_call: TRBV7-9; clone_size: .; d_call: .; cdr3_length: 17
cdr3_aa: CASSSWIAGEGETQYF; cdr3_nt: TGTGCCAGCAGTTCCTGGATAGCGGGAGAGGGGGAGACCCAGTACTTC; j_call: TRBJ2-5; v_call: TRBV27; clone_size: .; d_call: TRBD2; cdr3_length: 16
cdr3_aa: CASSQSSANYGYTF; cdr3_nt: TGTGCCAGCAGCCAATCGAGCGCTAACTATGGCTACACCTTC; j_call: TRBJ1-2; v_call: TRBV3-1/TRBV3-2; clone_size: once; d_call: .; cdr3_length: 14
cdr3_aa: CASSSDRALKQYF; cdr3_nt: TGTGCCAGTAGCTCGGACAGGGCTCTCAAGCAGTACTTC; j_call: TRBJ2-7; v_call: TRBV19; clone_size: .; d_call: TRBD1; cdr3_length: 13
cdr3_aa: CASSRLQGNYGYTF; cdr3_nt: TGTGCCAGCAGTCGCCTACAGGGAAACTATGGCTACACCTTC; j_call: TRBJ1-2; v_call: TRBV27; clone_size: .; d_call: .; cdr3_length: 14
cdr3_aa: CASSSGGRTGRTNEKLFF; cdr3_nt: TGTGCCAGCAGTTCCGGGGGTAGGACTGGTAGGACTAATGAAAAACTGTTTTTT; j_call: TRBJ1-4; v_call: TRBV28; clone_size: .; d_call: .; cdr3_length: 18
cdr3_aa: CASSHDGTGGNEKLFF; cdr3_nt: TGCGCCAGCAGCCACGACGGAACAGGGGGTAATGAAAAACTGTTTTTT; j_call: TRBJ1-4; v_call: TRBV4-1; clone_size: few; d_call: TRBD1; cdr3_length: 16
cdr3_aa: CASSLSRDTRQVFEQYF; cdr3_nt: TGCGCCAGCAGCTTGAGTAGGGACACCCGACAGGTTTTTGAGCAGTACTTC; j_call: TRBJ2-7; v_call: TRBV5-1; clone_size: once; d_call: .; cdr3_length: 17
cdr3_aa: CAWSPDSNQPQHF; cdr3_nt: TGTGCCTGGAGTCCAGATAGCAATCAGCCCCAGCATTTT; j_call: TRBJ1-5; v_call: TRBV30; clone_size: few; d_call: .; cdr3_length: 13
cdr3_aa: CASSVHREATYGYTF; cdr3_nt: TGTGCCAGCAGTGTCCACAGGGAAGCTACCTATGGCTACACCTTC; j_call: TRBJ1-2; v_call: TRBV27; clone_size: .; d_call: .; cdr3_length: 15
cdr3_aa: CASSTGQGGTSYEQYF; cdr3_nt: TGTGCCAGTAGTACGGGACAGGGAGGGACTTCCTACGAGCAGTACTTC; j_call: TRBJ2-7; v_call: TRBV19; clone_size: once; d_call: TRBD1; cdr3_length: 16
cdr3_aa: CASSFTWGTTGNTQYF; cdr3_nt: TGTGCCAGCAGCTTCACGTGGGGGACTACAGGGAATACGCAGTATTTT; j_call: TRBJ2-3; v_call: TRBV7-9; clone_size: once; d_call: .; cdr3_length: 16
cdr3_aa: CASSLKGTGVSIFF; cdr3_nt: TGTGCCAGCAGCCTCAAAGGGACAGGGGTTAGCATTTTCTTT; j_call: TRBJ1-1; v_call: TRBV7-2; clone_size: .; d_call: TRBD1; cdr3_length: 14
cdr3_aa: CASSLLPGLAGSDTQYF; cdr3_nt: TGTGCCAGTAGTCTTTTGCCGGGACTAGCTGGTTCGGATACGCAGTATTTT; j_call: TRBJ2-3; v_call: TRBV19; clone_size: .; d_call: TRBD2; cdr3_length: 17
cdr3_aa: CASRGPGQILNTEAFF; cdr3_nt: TGTGCCAGCAGGGGACCGGGACAGATATTGAACACTGAAGCTTTCTTT; j_call: TRBJ1-1; v_call: TRBV2; clone_size: once; d_call: TRBD1; cdr3_length: 16
cdr3_aa: CASSPGGRWDEQYF; cdr3_nt: TGTGCCAGCAGCCCGGGCGGGAGGTGGGACGAGCAGTACTTC; j_call: TRBJ2-7; v_call: TRBV6-2/TRBV6-3; clone_size: .; d_call: TRBD2; cdr3_length: 14
cdr3_aa: CASSKEGSQPQHF; cdr3_nt: TGTGCCAGCAGCAAAGAAGGGAGTCAGCCCCAGCATTTT; j_call: TRBJ1-5; v_call: TRBV6-5; clone_size: .; d_call: .; cdr3_length: 13
cdr3_aa: CASSLRGLQETQYF; cdr3_nt: TGTGCCAGCAGCTTAAGGGGGCTCCAAGAGACCCAGTACTTC; j_call: TRBJ2-5; v_call: TRBV11-2; clone_size: .; d_call: TRBD1; cdr3_length: 14
cdr3_aa: CASSLLGAEEQYF; cdr3_nt: TGTGCCAGCAGCTTGTTGGGGGCCGAAGAGCAGTACTTC; j_call: TRBJ2-7; v_call: TRBV5-4; clone_size: .; d_call: .; cdr3_length: 13
cdr3_aa: CASSTIRGQGGETQYF; cdr3_nt: TGTGCCAGCAGCACCATCCGGGGTCAGGGTGGAGAGACCCAGTACTTC; j_call: TRBJ2-5; v_call: TRBV5-5; clone_size: .; d_call: .; cdr3_length: 16